This is a list of T cell receptor beta chains from one sample in a study of CD8+ T cells in alopecia areata. Libraries were prepared by immunoSEQ multiplex PCR; TCRdb keeps only in-frame clonotypes and omits some of them. Of about 150,000 clones listed, around 57% are singletons. Sequences were obtained from CD4+ T cells sorted from blood. Source of these receptors: a human donor in good health. The CDR3 runs from the conserved cysteine through the conserved F or W. D genes are given only for firm matches. Some rows mark clone size as missing; the rest say once, few, many or name a class of expanded clone.

abundance	d_gene	j_gene	v_gene	CDR3aa	CDR3nt
few	.	TRBJ2-4	TRBV20-1	CSAPLQGNQYF	TGCAGTGCTCCCCTTCAAGGGAATCAGTACTTC
.	.	TRBJ2-5	TRBV30	CAWSVLETQYF	TGTGCCTGGAGTGTATTAGAGACCCAGTACTTC
.	.	TRBJ2-2	TRBV30	CASKLAGNTGELFF	TGTGCCTCGAAACTTGCCGGCAACACCGGGGAGCTGTTTTTT
.	.	TRBJ2-7	TRBV28	CASSPSQLYSYEQYF	TGTGCCAGCAGTCCGTCTCAGCTTTACTCCTACGAGCAGTACTTC
.	.	TRBJ2-3	TRBV29-1	CGVAGEDADTQYF	TGCGGCGTTGCAGGGGAGGATGCAGATACGCAGTATTTT
.	.	TRBJ2-7	TRBV29-1	CSVEDQFFPGGEQYF	TGCAGCGTTGAAGATCAGTTTTTTCCGGGCGGCGAGCAGTACTTC
.	TRBD2	TRBJ2-6	TRBV30	CAWGLAGEPGANVLTF	TGTGCCTGGGGACTAGCGGGAGAGCCTGGGGCCAACGTCCTGACTTTC
.	.	TRBJ2-7	TRBV15	CATSVKFHSLYEQYF	TGTGCCACCAGCGTCAAGTTTCACTCTCTATACGAGCAGTACTTC
once	TRBD2	TRBJ2-7	TRBV4-1	CASSAGTSGSRIYEQYF	TGCGCCAGCAGCGCCGGGACTAGCGGGAGTCGAATCTACGAGCAGTACTTC
.	TRBD1	TRBJ2-5	TRBV15	CATSRGRGGETQYF	TGTGCCACCAGCAGAGGGAGAGGGGGCGAGACCCAGTACTTC
.	.	TRBJ1-2	TRBV30	CAWRSGYGYTF	TGTGCCTGGAGGTCGGGCTATGGCTACACCTTC
.	.	TRBJ1-1	TRBV30	CAWSSFGGSGTEAFF	TGTGCCTGGAGTTCGTTCGGGGGCTCGGGCACTGAAGCTTTCTTT
.	.	TRBJ2-3	TRBV5-1	CASSLAGLSTDTQYF	TGCGCCAGCAGCTTGGCGGGCCTTAGCACAGATACGCAGTATTTT
few	.	TRBJ2-1	TRBV30	CAWMRGSYEQFF	TGTGCCTGGATGCGTGGGAGCTATGAGCAGTTCTTC
.	TRBD2	TRBJ2-7	TRBV25-1	CASSPAGTYEQYF	TGTGCCAGCAGCCCAGCGGGAACCTACGAGCAGTACTTC
.	TRBD2	TRBJ2-4	TRBV30	CAWSVATSGRDIQYF	TGTGCCTGGAGTGTAGCGACTAGCGGGAGAGACATTCAGTACTTC
.	.	TRBJ2-5	TRBV7-9	CASSPVHKPETQYF	TGTGCCAGCAGCCCCGTTCATAAGCCAGAGACCCAGTACTTC
.	.	TRBJ2-7	TRBV7-2	CASSRGRSSYEQYF	TGTGCCAGCAGCCGGGGACGGAGCTCCTACGAGCAGTACTTC
.	.	TRBJ2-1	TRBV27	CASSLETRFEQFF	TGTGCCAGCAGTTTAGAGACTAGATTTGAGCAGTTCTTC
.	.	TRBJ2-5	TRBV6-1	CASSLRGQETQYF	TGTGCCAGCAGTCTACGGGGCCAAGAGACCCAGTACTTC
.	TRBD1	TRBJ1-3	TRBV6-5	CASSPDRVAGNTIYF	TGTGCCAGCAGCCCGGACAGGGTGGCGGGAAACACCATATATTTT
.	TRBD1	TRBJ2-2	TRBV29-1	CSEPGQGTSGELFF	TGCAGCGAGCCGGGACAGGGTACTTCCGGGGAGCTGTTTTTT
few	.	TRBJ1-4	TRBV28	CASSLGVDGEKLFF	TGTGCCAGCAGTTTGGGCGTGGATGGTGAAAAACTGTTTTTT
.	.	TRBJ1-5	TRBV6-1	CASSDVGGLQPQHF	TGTGCCAGCAGTGACGTCGGGGGGCTTCAGCCCCAGCATTTT
.	.	TRBJ2-5	TRBV20-1	CSGGSGTQYF	TGCAGTGGAGGGTCCGGGACCCAGTACTTC
.	TRBD1	TRBJ1-2	TRBV7-2	CASSFPGQGRGYTF	TGTGCCAGCAGCTTCCCGGGACAGGGGAGAGGCTACACCTTC
few	TRBD2	TRBJ2-7	TRBV4-2	CASSQGSGGYEQYF	TGTGCCAGCAGCCAAGGTTCGGGAGGTTACGAGCAGTACTTC
.	.	TRBJ2-3	TRBV5-1	CASSFPYGGTDTQYF	TGCGCCAGCAGCTTCCCCTACGGGGGCACAGATACGCAGTATTTT
.	.	TRBJ2-7	TRBV25-1	CASSEFKVSEQYF	TGTGCCAGCAGTGAATTTAAGGTTTCCGAGCAGTACTTC
few	TRBD1	TRBJ2-5	TRBV5-1	CASSYKTGGKGETQYF	TGCGCCAGCAGCTACAAAACAGGGGGCAAAGGGGAGACCCAGTACTTC
.	TRBD1	TRBJ1-1	TRBV7-8	CASSKATGKNTEAFF	TGTGCCAGCAGCAAGGCGACAGGGAAGAACACTGAAGCTTTCTTT
.	.	TRBJ1-4	TRBV30	CAWSIRTGATNEKLFF	TGTGCCTGGAGTATTCGGACGGGTGCAACTAATGAAAAACTGTTTTTT
.	TRBD2	TRBJ2-7	TRBV7-9	CASSLTRASGSSYEQYF	TGTGCCAGCAGCTTAACCCGGGCTAGCGGGAGTTCCTACGAGCAGTACTTC
few	.	TRBJ2-6	TRBV6-5	CASSYSGANVLTF	TGTGCCAGCAGTTACTCTGGGGCCAACGTCCTGACTTTC
few	TRBD2	TRBJ2-1	TRBV29-1	CSVTGTSVSNEQFF	TGCAGCGTTACCGGGACTAGCGTAAGCAATGAGCAGTTCTTC
.	.	TRBJ2-2	TRBV18	CASSRGSNTGELFF	TGTGCCAGCTCACGAGGTTCGAACACCGGGGAGCTGTTTTTT
.	TRBD1	TRBJ1-2	TRBV29-1	CSVRTGSYGYTF	TGCAGCGTGCGGACAGGCTCCTATGGCTACACCTTC
once	.	TRBJ1-2	TRBV29-1	CSVAAGNYGYTF	TGCAGCGTTGCGGCAGGGAACTATGGCTACACCTTC
.	TRBD1	TRBJ1-1	TRBV10-3	CAISSTGDTEAFF	TGTGCCATCAGTTCGACAGGGGATACTGAAGCTTTCTTT
.	TRBD1	TRBJ2-5	TRBV23-1	CASSQSGAGGRETQYF	TGCGCCAGCAGTCAATCGGGGGCAGGGGGAAGAGAGACCCAGTACTTC